This section outlines one T cell receptor beta chain sequence together with its context. This sample stems from a study of T-cell memory formation after mild COVID-19. Barcoded TCR alpha and TCR beta cDNA libraries with UMIs came from 5'RACE using constant-segment primers. One entry per CDR3 protein results from TCRdb running MiXCR on the 5' RACE reads. The sample includes 200,000 to 250,000 distinct CDR3 sequences, 15% of them seen just once. Germline CDR1 is SGHRS and CDR2 is YFSETQ. CDR3 length: 14 residues. V lost 3 bases, J lost 8 bases, and 17 bases lay in between. This sequence joins TRBV5-1 and TRBJ1-2, with D uncertain. The source of this sequence is an adult woman who had mild COVID-19 (a few samples of this study predate the infection). Cell type and time point are not known. The sequenced material came from PBMCs or a T cell subset sorted from them (not recorded which). CDR3 in amino acids: CASSSGSGSWGYTF. The CDR3 DNA reads as TGCGCCAGCAGCTCCGGATCCGGGAGTTGGGGCTACACCTTC.